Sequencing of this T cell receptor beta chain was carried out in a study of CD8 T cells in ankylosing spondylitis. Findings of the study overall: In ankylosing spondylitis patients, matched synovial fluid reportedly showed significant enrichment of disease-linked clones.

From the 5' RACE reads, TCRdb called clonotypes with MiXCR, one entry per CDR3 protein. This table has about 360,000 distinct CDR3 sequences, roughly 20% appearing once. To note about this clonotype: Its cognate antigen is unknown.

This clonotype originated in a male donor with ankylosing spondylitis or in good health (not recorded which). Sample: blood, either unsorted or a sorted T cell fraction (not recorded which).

In DNA, the CDR3 is TGTGCCAGCAGTTTACAAGCGGGGGCCACCTACGAGCAGTACTTC. Residues: CASSLQAGATYEQYF. This chain connects TRBV28 to TRBJ2-7, with 8 bases identical to TRBD2. V dropped 2 bases and J dropped 2; count of bases not matched to a gene: 5. The CDR3 contains 15 residues. Germline assignment: CDR1 MDHEN and CDR2 SYDVKM.